The clone carrying this T cell receptor (beta chain) has a count of ten or more. The target antigen is unknown. The entry originates in a study of read filtering for tumor transcriptome and immune sequencing. Study overall: Patients were 17 male and about 15 female, mean age 65.9 years, range roughly 47 to 85. General study results and limits: The sorted CD138-negative fraction was a mixed bone marrow immune population, not purified T cells. IR-seq and RNA-seq agreed better without single-read clonotypes.

The germline V and J ends were trimmed by 7 bases and 8 bases, with 12 bases remaining between them. The germline gives CDR1 MNHNY, CDR2 SVGAGI (reference sequence). The CDR3 has 12 amino acids. Molecular barcoded adaptors covering alpha/delta and beta/gamma chains were used on roughly 400 ng RNA. TCRdb re-derived calls from the reads in MiXCR, one entry per CDR3 protein. The data contain some 130,000 distinct CDR3 sequences, about 13% of them singletons. The source material was a population of CD138-negative cells sorted from bone marrow. The V and J genes are TRBV6-6 and TRBJ2-1; D call uncertain. This TCR was recovered from a donor at least 40 years old with multiple myeloma. CDR3 sequence reads: CASTFSRHEQFF. DNA for the CDR3: TGTGCCAGCACCTTTTCTAGGCATGAGCAGTTCTTC.